The rows below give T cell receptor beta chains drawn from one sample of a study of blood T cell repertoires in COVID-19. Assay used: immunoSEQ multiplex PCR; TCRdb lists only in-frame clones, some missing. This table has roughly 200,000 clones, approximately 90% appearing once. Sample: PBMCs or T cells enriched from blood (not recorded which). The source is a man aged 30 to 39 who had recovered from COVID-19. The CDR3 runs from the conserved cysteine through the conserved F or W. D genes are given only for firm matches. A row's size may be missing; if present it is once, few, many or a size class.

NA,TRBV11-2,TRBJ2-5,once,CASSLDSGAAKTQYF,TGTGCCAGCAGCTTAGACAGCGGAGCGGCAAAGACCCAGTACTTC
TRBD2,TRBV6-2/TRBV6-3,TRBJ2-7,NA,CASRLAGGSYEQYF,TGTGCCAGCCGCCTGGCGGGAGGGTCCTACGAGCAGTACTTC
TRBD2,TRBV9,TRBJ2-1,few,CASSVGASGKDNEQFF,TGTGCCAGCAGCGTAGGTGCTAGCGGGAAAGACAATGAGCAGTTCTTC
TRBD2,TRBV2,TRBJ2-7,NA,CASIMIAGVTEQYF,TGTGCCAGCATTATGATCGCGGGGGTGACAGAGCAGTACTTC
TRBD2,TRBV19,TRBJ2-2,NA,CASSILAGGINTGELFF,TGTGCCAGTAGTATCCTAGCGGGAGGGATCAACACCGGGGAGCTGTTTTTT
NA,TRBV21-1,TRBJ1-5,NA,CASSKVNRGSNQPQHF,TGTGCCAGCAGCAAAGTCAACAGGGGTAGCAATCAGCCCCAGCATTTT
NA,TRBV6-5,TRBJ1-1,NA,CASSYSRGAPGTEAFF,TGTGCCAGCAGTTACTCGCGGGGGGCGCCTGGCACTGAAGCTTTCTTT
TRBD1,TRBV19,TRBJ2-7,NA,CASNGKGQGDYEQYF,TGTGCCAGTAATGGAAAGGGACAGGGAGACTACGAGCAGTACTTC
NA,TRBV9,TRBJ1-1,NA,CASSPVGGNTEAFF,TGTGCCAGCAGCCCCGTGGGGGGGAACACTGAAGCTTTCTTT
NA,TRBV6-5,TRBJ2-7,NA,CASSRDNYEQYF,TGTGCCAGCTCCCGGGACAACTACGAGCAGTACTTC
TRBD2,TRBV27,TRBJ2-3,NA,CASRLAGGSGTQYF,TGTGCCAGCCGACTAGCGGGAGGCTCTGGTACGCAGTATTTT
TRBD1,TRBV6-5,TRBJ1-2,many,CASSYSMTGVSYGYTF,TGTGCCAGCAGTTACTCGATGACAGGGGTGAGCTATGGCTACACCTTC
NA,TRBV5-1,TRBJ2-7,NA,CASSLDIPRGSSYEQYF,TGCGCCAGCAGCTTGGATATACCCAGGGGTAGCTCCTACGAGCAGTACTTC
TRBD1,TRBV10-3,TRBJ2-5,NA,CAISEVGQGETQYF,TGTGCCATCAGTGAGGTCGGACAGGGAGAGACCCAGTACTTC
TRBD2,TRBV5-4,TRBJ2-1,NA,CASSGTSGGDHNEQFF,TGTGCCAGCAGTGGGACTAGCGGGGGGGACCACAATGAGCAGTTCTTC
TRBD2,TRBV14,TRBJ2-2,once,CASSHHRLAGGGTGELFF,TGTGCCAGCAGCCACCATCGACTAGCGGGAGGGGGCACCGGGGAGCTGTTTTTT
NA,TRBV5-1,TRBJ1-2,NA,CASSFDSTYGYTF,TGCGCCAGCAGCTTTGATAGTACCTATGGCTACACCTTC
NA,TRBV18,TRBJ1-1,NA,CASSSGNAEAFF,TGTGCCAGCTCATCAGGGAACGCTGAAGCTTTCTTT
NA,TRBV19,TRBJ2-7,once,CASSPGQPYEQYF,TGTGCCAGTAGCCCTGGACAACCCTACGAGCAGTACTTC
TRBD1,TRBV28,TRBJ2-3,NA,CASRTVIGTGTWVPTDTQYF,TGTGCCAGCAGGACCGTGATAGGGACAGGGACGTGGGTCCCCACAGATACGCAGTATTTT
NA,TRBV11-2,TRBJ1-1,NA,CASSLQGLSTEAFF,TGTGCCAGCAGCTTACAGGGGTTGAGCACTGAAGCTTTCTTT
NA,TRBV30,TRBJ1-5,NA,CAWSGDTFNQPQHF,TGTGCCTGGAGTGGGGACACGTTCAATCAGCCCCAGCATTTT
NA,TRBV3-1/TRBV3-2,TRBJ1-5,NA,CASSQRGGQPQHF,TGTGCCAGCAGCCAACGGGGGGGTCAGCCCCAGCATTTT
TRBD2,TRBV10-3,TRBJ2-7,once,CAISGWAGGSYEQYF,TGTGCCATCAGTGGGTGGGCGGGAGGTTCCTACGAGCAGTACTTC
NA,TRBV3-1/TRBV3-2,TRBJ2-1,NA,CASSQDTSNEDWVDNEQFF,TGTGCCAGCAGCCAAGATACCTCGAACGAAGACTGGGTGGACAATGAGCAGTTCTTC
NA,TRBV19,TRBJ2-7,NA,CASSSTVPYEQYF,TGTGCCAGTAGTTCAACGGTTCCCTACGAGCAGTACTTC
NA,TRBV4-1,TRBJ1-5,NA,CASSQARDNQPQHF,TGCGCCAGCAGCCAAGCCAGGGACAATCAGCCCCAGCATTTT
NA,TRBV11-3,TRBJ2-1,NA,CASSFEGGLHEQFF,TGTGCCAGCAGCTTCGAGGGGGGGCTTCATGAGCAGTTCTTC
NA,TRBV12-3/TRBV12-4,TRBJ1-4,NA,CASSGRFNEKLFF,TGTGCCAGCAGTGGGAGGTTCAATGAAAAACTGTTTTTT
TRBD1,TRBV24-1,TRBJ2-2,NA,CATSDKKWTGDTGELFF,TGTGCCACCAGTGACAAGAAATGGACAGGGGACACCGGGGAGCTGTTTTTT
NA,TRBV20-1,TRBJ1-1,NA,CSAREDRITFF,TGCAGTGCTAGAGAGGACAGAATAACTTTCTTT
NA,TRBV27,TRBJ2-7,NA,CASSHTQVYEQYF,TGTGCCAGCAGTCACACACAAGTCTACGAGCAGTACTTC
TRBD2,TRBV4-3,TRBJ2-2,NA,CASSLGTSGNTGELFF,TGCGCCAGCAGCCTAGGGACTAGCGGGAACACCGGGGAGCTGTTTTTT
TRBD1,TRBV30,TRBJ1-6,NA,CAWNDREAPLHF,TGTGCCTGGAATGACAGGGAGGCACCCCTCCACTTT
NA,TRBV6-2/TRBV6-3,TRBJ2-2,NA,CASSPTYTGELFF,TGTGCCAGCAGTCCCACATACACCGGGGAGCTGTTTTTT
NA,TRBV27,TRBJ1-5,NA,CASSLSSFGGLDQPQHF,TGTGCCAGCAGTTTATCATCTTTCGGGGGGCTCGATCAGCCCCAGCATTTT
TRBD1,TRBV19,TRBJ2-6,NA,CAERWDRLSGANVLTF,TGTGCCGAACGTTGGGACAGACTCTCTGGGGCCAACGTCCTGACTTTC
NA,TRBV7-2,TRBJ1-1,once,CASRYPGQMNTEAFF,TGTGCCAGCAGGTACCCGGGACAAATGAACACTGAAGCTTTCTTT
NA,TRBV28,TRBJ1-3,NA,CASSPGGLGNTIYF,TGTGCCAGCAGCCCAGGAGGACTTGGAAACACCATATATTTT
NA,TRBV13,TRBJ1-2,once,CASSLVRQGSYGYTF,TGTGCCAGCAGCTTAGTTCGTCAGGGGAGCTATGGCTACACCTTC
TRBD1,TRBV5-1,TRBJ2-3,NA,CASSPGTGGTDTQYF,TGCGCCAGCAGCCCGGGGACAGGGGGGACAGATACGCAGTATTTT
NA,TRBV4-3,TRBJ2-7,NA,CASSQPGQGCEQYF,TGCGCCAGCAGCCAACCAGGGCAGGGTTGCGAGCAGTACTTC
TRBD2,TRBV6-4,TRBJ2-1,NA,CASREREGSWFF,TGTGCCAGCAGGGAGCGGGAGGGGTCTTGGTTCTTC
NA,TRBV19,TRBJ2-6,NA,CASSPYSSNSGANVLTF,TGTGCCAGTAGTCCATACAGTTCTAACTCTGGGGCCAACGTCCTGACTTTC
TRBD1,TRBV7-9,TRBJ2-5,NA,CASSLGGTVQETQYF,TGTGCCAGCAGCTTAGGGGGGACAGTCCAAGAGACCCAGTACTTC
TRBD1,TRBV24-1,TRBJ1-2,NA,CATSDRGQGGHGYTF,TGTGCCACCAGTGACCGCGGACAGGGGGGCCATGGCTACACCTTC
NA,TRBV6-2/TRBV6-3,TRBJ1-5,NA,CASSHHRYDQPQHF,TGTGCCAGCAGCCATCACAGGTACGATCAGCCCCAGCATTTT
TRBD2,TRBV2,TRBJ2-5,once,CASSETSGQETQYF,TGTGCCAGCAGTGAAACTAGCGGCCAAGAGACCCAGTACTTC
NA,TRBV7-2,TRBJ2-5,NA,CASSRGGGIQETQYF,TGTGCCAGCAGCCGGGGAGGTGGGATCCAAGAGACCCAGTACTTC
NA,TRBV4-1,TRBJ2-1,NA,CASSQDAVGWDNEQFF,TGCGCCAGCAGCCAAGATGCGGTCGGCTGGGACAATGAGCAGTTCTTC
NA,TRBV19,TRBJ2-1,once,CASKSDYNEQFF,TGTGCCAGTAAGTCAGACTACAATGAGCAGTTCTTC
NA,TRBV11-3,TRBJ1-2,NA,CASSPPHKGDGYTF,TGTGCCAGCAGCCCCCCCCACAAGGGAGACGGCTACACCTTC
TRBD2,TRBV29-1,TRBJ2-3,NA,CSVEPKREGYTDTQYF,TGCAGCGTCGAACCCAAGCGGGAGGGATACACAGATACGCAGTATTTT
NA,TRBV6-2/TRBV6-3,TRBJ1-2,NA,CASSLSKSYGYTF,TGTGCCAGCAGTCTGTCGAAGAGCTATGGCTACACCTTC